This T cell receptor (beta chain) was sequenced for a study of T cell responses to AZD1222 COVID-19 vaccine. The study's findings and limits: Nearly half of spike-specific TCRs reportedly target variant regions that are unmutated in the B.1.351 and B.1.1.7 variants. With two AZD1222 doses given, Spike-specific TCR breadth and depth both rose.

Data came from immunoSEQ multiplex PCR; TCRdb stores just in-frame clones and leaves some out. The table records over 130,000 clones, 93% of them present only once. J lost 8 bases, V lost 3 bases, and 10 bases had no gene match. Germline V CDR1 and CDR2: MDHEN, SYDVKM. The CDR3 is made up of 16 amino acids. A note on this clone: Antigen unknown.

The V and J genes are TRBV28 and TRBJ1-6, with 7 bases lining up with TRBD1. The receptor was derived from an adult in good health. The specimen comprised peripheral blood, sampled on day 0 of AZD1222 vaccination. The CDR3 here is CASSFLQDRDDSPLHF. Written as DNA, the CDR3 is TGTGCCAGCAGTTTCCTCCAAGACAGGGATGATTCACCCCTCCACTTT.